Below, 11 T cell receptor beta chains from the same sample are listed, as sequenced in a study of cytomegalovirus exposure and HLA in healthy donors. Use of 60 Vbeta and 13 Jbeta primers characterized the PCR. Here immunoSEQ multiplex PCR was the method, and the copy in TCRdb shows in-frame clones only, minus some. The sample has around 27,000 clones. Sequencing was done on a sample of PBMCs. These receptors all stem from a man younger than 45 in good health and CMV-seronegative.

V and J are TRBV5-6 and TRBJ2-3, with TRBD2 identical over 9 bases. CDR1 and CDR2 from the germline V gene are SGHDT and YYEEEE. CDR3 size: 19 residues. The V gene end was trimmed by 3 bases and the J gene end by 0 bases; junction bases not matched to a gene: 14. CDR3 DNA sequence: TGTGCCAGCAGCTGGGCTGTGGCTAGCGGGGTGCATAGCACAGATACGCAGTATTTT. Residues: CASSWAVASGVHSTDTQYF.

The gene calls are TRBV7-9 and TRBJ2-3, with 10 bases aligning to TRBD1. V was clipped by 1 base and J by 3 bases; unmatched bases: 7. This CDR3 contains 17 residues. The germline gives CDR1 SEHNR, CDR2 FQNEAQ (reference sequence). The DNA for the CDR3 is TGTGCCAGCAGCTTAGTGGGACAGGGGCTGTGGACAGATACGCAGTATTTT. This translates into CASSLVGQGLWTDTQYF.

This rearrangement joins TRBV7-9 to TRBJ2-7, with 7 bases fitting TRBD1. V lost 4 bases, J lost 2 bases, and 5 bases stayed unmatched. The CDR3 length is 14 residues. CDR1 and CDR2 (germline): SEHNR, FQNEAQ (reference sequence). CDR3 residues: CASSYTGVAYEQYF. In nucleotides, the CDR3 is TGTGCCAGCAGCTACACAGGGGTCGCCTACGAGCAGTACTTC.

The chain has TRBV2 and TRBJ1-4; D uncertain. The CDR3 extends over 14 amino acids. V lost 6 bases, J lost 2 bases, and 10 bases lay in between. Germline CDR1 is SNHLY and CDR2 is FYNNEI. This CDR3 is CASRDRGTNEKLFF. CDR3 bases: TGTGCCAGCAGGGACCGCGGGACTAATGAAAAACTGTTTTTT.

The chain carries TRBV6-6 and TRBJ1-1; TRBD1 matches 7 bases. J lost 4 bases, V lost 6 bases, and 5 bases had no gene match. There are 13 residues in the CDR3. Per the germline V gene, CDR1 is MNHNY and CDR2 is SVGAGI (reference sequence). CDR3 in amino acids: CASRKTGITEAFF. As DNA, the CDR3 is TGTGCCAGCAGGAAGACAGGGATCACTGAAGCTTTCTTT.

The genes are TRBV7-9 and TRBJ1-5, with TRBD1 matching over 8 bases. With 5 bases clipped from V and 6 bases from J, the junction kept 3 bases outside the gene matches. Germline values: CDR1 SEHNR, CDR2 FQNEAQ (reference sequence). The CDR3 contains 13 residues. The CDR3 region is CASSPTGGQPQHF. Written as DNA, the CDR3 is TGTGCCAGCAGCCCCACAGGGGGTCAGCCCCAGCATTTT. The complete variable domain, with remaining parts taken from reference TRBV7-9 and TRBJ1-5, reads DTGVSQNPRHKITKRGQNVTFRCDPISEHNRLYWYRQTLGQGPEFLTYFQNEAQLEKSRLLSDRFSAERPKGSFSTLEIQRTEQGDSAMYLCASSPTGGQPQHFGDGTRLSIL.

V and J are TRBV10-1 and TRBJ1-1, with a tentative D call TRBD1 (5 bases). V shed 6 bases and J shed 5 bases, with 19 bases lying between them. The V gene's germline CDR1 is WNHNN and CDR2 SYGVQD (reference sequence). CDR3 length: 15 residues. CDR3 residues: CASSPRGGMRTEAFF. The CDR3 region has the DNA TGCGCCAGCAGCCCCCGGGGGGGAATGAGGACTGAAGCTTTCTTT.

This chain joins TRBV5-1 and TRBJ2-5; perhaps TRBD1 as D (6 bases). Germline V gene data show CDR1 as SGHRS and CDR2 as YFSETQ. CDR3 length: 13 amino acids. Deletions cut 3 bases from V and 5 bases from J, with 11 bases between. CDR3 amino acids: CASSWGGGETQYF. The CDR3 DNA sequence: TGCGCCAGCAGCTGGGGTGGGGGCGAGACCCAGTACTTC.

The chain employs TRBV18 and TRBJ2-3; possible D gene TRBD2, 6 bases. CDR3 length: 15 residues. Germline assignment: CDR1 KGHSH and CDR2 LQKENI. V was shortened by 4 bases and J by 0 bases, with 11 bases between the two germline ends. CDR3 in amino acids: CASSQSGLSTDTQYF. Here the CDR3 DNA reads TGTGCCAGCTCACAGAGCGGGCTGAGCACAGATACGCAGTATTTT.

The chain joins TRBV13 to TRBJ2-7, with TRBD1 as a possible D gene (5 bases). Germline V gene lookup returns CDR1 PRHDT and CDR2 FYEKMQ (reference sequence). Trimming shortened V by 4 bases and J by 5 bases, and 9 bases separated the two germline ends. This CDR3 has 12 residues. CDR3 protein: CASSSQGDEQYF. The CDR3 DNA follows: TGTGCCAGCAGCTCTCAGGGCGACGAGCAGTACTTC.

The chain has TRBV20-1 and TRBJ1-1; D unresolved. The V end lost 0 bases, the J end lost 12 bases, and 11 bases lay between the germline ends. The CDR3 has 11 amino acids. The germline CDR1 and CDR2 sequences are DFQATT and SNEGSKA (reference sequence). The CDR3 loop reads CSARDFGSPFF. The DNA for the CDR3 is TGCAGTGCTAGAGATTTCGGGTCCCCTTTCTTT.